The source of this T cell receptor beta chain is a study of Ad26.COV2.S vaccination and SARS-CoV-2 variants (dated by TCRdb to about 2021). Regarding the complete study: Donors in the vaccine arm were drawn from COV1001, a multicentre, randomized, double-blind, placebo-controlled phase I-IIa trial testing Ad26.COV2.S in healthy adults. Participants in the trial were split at random into five groups of five each, receiving low-dose or high-dose Ad26.COV2.S once or twice, or else placebo on both occasions. TCRbeta repertoire sequencing served as the tool for gauging how specific and how broad the SARS-CoV-2-reactive T cell receptors were following Ad26.COV2.S vaccination. A total of about 30 samples were included in the TCR-sequenced set, comprising roughly 19 Ad26.COV2.S vaccine recipients, 5 placebo recipients and 8 SARS-CoV-2 convalescent individuals. Investigators did not know the trial group allocation while performing experiments and assessing outcomes. Dosing of Ad26.COV2.S was intramuscular, at either 5x10^10 or 1x10^11 viral particles, delivered as one shot or as two shots spaced 56 days apart.

Concerning this clone itself: No antigen is known for it. The sample holds no much larger clone one base away, and base qualities are not on file.

The immunoSEQ Assay was the method used to sequence TCRbeta CDR3 regions. After extraction, genomic DNA underwent amplification by bias-controlled multiplex PCR, followed by high-throughput sequencing. The source study handled its data this way. To quantify the absolute abundance of every unique TCRbeta CDR3 region, sequences were collapsed and filtered. T cell fraction was estimated by normalizing TCRbeta template counts to usable DNA, with usable DNA measured through amplification of reference genes found in all nucleated cells. Repertoire TCRs were annotated as SARS-CoV-2-specific by exact matching of V gene, CDR3 amino acid sequence and J gene to a known reactive TCR set. The reference SARS-CoV-2 TCR set was derived from MIRA and filtered for enrichment in COVID-19-positive ImmuneCODE repertoires, a step that removed public or cross-reactive TCRs. Using the MIRA antigens, annotated TCRs were further analysed by specific ORF or by position within an ORF. Depth was the summed frequency of annotated unique rearrangements, while breadth was defined as annotated unique rearrangements over total unique productive rearrangements. Group comparisons of TCR breadth used two-sided Wilcoxon rank-sum tests. In its TCRdb copy, this immuneACCESS table keeps in-frame sequences only and misses some clones. Where compared with another copy, unresolved V genes explain less than half of these, and the others have no known cause. Clone size and V and J calls were adopted from that table, with D and trimming inferred from the DNA. This sample lists 410,000 or so clones; around 90% were detected once. The ten top clones hold more than 9% of the sample.

V is clipped by 4 bases and J by 5 bases, and the sequence between their germline boundaries is 11 bases long. CDR1 and CDR2 are drawn from the germline V gene: MNHEY, SVGAGI. There are 13 amino acids in the CDR3, from cysteine to phenylalanine inclusive. The entry retains the CDR3 DNA only, 39 bases that are in frame from base 1. According to the study, the label for this sample's treatment or condition signals: 15 to 20 received Ad26.COV2.S at low or high dose, single or two shots; roughly five received placebo; per-sample allocation not given. For vaccine and placebo recipients, repertoires were sequenced using samples collected on day 63 after the first injection. Cohort 1b enrolled around 23 adults aged 18-55 years at a single site in Boston, USA, between 29 July and 7 August 2020. As a vaccine, Ad26.COV2.S was a replication-incompetent adenovirus type 26 vector that expressed a prefusion-stabilized SARS-CoV-2 spike protein derived from the original Wuhan strain.

The paper's findings and limits, for the study overall: Vaccine and placebo recipients had comparable non-spike TCR breadth, which fits with the vaccine containing only spike. The study lacked the statistical power to compare responses across vaccine doses or regimens. Substantial breadth of spike-specific CD8+ and CD4+ T cell responses was reported after vaccination. The authors noted that total T cell responses may have been underestimated by the TCR breadth and depth analyses. Higher spike-specific TCR breadth was observed in Ad26.COV2.S recipients than in placebo recipients (P = 0.0014).

Material: peripheral blood, obtained in a trial of Ad26.COV2.S vaccine versus placebo. This clonotype was sampled from a person between 18 and 65 years old who received the Ad26.COV2.S COVID-19 vaccine or a placebo. The chain is made from TRBV6-5 and TRBJ1-1; a confident D gene designation cannot be given. The nucleotide sequence reads TGTGCCAGCAGTTTGGGTACCGGGACTGAAGCTTTCTTT. This is translated as CASSLGTGTEAFF.